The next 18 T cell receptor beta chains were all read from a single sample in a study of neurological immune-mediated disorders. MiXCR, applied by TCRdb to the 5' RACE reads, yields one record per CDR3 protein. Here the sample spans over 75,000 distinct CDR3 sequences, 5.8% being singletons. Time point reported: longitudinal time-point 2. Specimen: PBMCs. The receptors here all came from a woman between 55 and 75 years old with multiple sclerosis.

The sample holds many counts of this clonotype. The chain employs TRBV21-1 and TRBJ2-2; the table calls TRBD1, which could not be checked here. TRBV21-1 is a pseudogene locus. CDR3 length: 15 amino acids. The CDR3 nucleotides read TGTGCCAGCAGCAACAGGGGATTTGGGACCGGGGAGCTGTTTTTT. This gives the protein CASSNRGFGTGELFF.

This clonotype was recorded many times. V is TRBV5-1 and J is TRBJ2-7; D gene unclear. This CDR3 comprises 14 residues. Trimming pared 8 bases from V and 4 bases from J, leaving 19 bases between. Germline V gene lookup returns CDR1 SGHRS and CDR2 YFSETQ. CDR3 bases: TGCGCCAGTTCGAGCGAACAGTACTATTACGAGCAGTACTTC. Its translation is CASSSEQYYYEQYF.

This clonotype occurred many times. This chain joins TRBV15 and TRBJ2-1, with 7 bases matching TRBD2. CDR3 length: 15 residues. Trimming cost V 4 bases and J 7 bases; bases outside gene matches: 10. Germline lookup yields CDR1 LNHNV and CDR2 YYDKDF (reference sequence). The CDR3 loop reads CATSTLGGRANEQFF. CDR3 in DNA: TGTGCCACCAGCACCCTGGGGGGGAGGGCTAATGAGCAGTTCTTC.

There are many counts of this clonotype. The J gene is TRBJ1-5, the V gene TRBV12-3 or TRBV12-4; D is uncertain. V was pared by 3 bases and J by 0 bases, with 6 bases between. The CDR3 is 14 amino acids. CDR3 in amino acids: CASSFRHSNQPQHF. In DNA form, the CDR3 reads TGTGCCAGCAGTTTCCGCCATAGCAATCAGCCCCAGCATTTT.

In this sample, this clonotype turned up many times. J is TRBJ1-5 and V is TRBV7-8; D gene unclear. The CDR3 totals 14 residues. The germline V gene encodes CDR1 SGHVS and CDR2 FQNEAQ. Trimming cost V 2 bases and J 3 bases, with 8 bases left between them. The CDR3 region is CASSLRGSNQPQHF. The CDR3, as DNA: TGTGCCAGCAGCTTAAGAGGGTCCAATCAGCCCCAGCATTTT. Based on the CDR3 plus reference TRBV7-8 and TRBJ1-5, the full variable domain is GAGVSQSPRYKVAKRGQDVALRCDPISGHVSLFWYQQALGQGPEFLTYFQNEAQLDKSGLPSDRFFAERPEGSVSTLKIQRTQQEDSAVYLCASSLRGSNQPQHFGDGTRLSIL.

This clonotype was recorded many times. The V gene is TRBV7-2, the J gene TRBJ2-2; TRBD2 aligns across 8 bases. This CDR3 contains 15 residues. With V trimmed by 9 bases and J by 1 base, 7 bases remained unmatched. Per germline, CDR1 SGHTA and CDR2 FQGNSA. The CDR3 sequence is CARGAGGQNTGELFF. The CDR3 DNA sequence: TGTGCCAGAGGGGCGGGGGGCCAGAACACCGGGGAGCTGTTTTTT.

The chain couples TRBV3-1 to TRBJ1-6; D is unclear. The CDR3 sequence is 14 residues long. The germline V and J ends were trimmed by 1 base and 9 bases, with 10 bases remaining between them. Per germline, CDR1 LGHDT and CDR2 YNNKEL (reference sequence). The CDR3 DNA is TGTGCCAGCAGCCAAGGGGAAGGAGGTTCACCCCTCCACTTT. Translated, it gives CASSQGEGGSPLHF.

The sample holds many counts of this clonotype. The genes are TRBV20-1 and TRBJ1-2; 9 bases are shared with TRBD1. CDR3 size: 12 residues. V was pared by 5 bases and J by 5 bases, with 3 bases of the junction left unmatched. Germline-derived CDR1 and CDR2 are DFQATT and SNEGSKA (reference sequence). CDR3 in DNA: TGCAGTGCTGACAGGGGGGGGTATGGCTACACCTTC. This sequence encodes CSADRGGYGYTF.

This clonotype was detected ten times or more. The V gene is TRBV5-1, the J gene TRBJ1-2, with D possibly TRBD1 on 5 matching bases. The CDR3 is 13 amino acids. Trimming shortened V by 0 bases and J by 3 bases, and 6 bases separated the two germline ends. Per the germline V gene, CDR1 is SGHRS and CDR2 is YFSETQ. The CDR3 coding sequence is TGCGCCAGCAGCTTGGGGGGGGACTATGGCTACACCTTC. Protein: CASSLGGDYGYTF.

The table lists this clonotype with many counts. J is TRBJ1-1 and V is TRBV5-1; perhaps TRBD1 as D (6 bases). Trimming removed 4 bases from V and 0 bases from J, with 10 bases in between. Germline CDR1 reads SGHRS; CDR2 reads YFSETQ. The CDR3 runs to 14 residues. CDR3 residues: CASSPGHLNTEAFF. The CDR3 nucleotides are TGCGCCAGCAGCCCGGGACACTTGAACACTGAAGCTTTCTTT.

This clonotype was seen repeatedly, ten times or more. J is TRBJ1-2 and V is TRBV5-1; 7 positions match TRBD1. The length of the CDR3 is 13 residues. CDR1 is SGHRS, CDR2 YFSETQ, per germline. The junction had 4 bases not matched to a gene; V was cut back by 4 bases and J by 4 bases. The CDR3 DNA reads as TGCGCCAGCAGCCCCCGGACAGGCTATGGCTACACCTTC. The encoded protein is CASSPRTGYGYTF.

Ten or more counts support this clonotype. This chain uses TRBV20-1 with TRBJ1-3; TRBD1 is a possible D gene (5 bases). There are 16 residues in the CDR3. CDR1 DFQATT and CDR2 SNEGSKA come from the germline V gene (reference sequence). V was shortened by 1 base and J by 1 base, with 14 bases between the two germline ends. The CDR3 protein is CSARGRGSVSGNTIYF. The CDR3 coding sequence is TGCAGTGCTAGAGGACGGGGGTCGGTGTCTGGAAACACCATATATTTT.

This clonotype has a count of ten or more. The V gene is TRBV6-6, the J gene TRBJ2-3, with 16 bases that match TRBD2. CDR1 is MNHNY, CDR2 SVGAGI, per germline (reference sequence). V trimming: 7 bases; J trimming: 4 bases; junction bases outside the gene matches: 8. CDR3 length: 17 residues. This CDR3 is CASTLGTSGGGADTQYF. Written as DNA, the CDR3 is TGTGCCAGCACCCTAGGGACTAGCGGGGGGGGCGCAGATACGCAGTATTTT.

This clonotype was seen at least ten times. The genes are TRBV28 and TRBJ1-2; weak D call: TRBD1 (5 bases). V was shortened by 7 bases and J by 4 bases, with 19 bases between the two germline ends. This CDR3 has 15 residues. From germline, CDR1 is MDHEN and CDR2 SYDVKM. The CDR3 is CASIPGTEEAYGYTF. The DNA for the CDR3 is TGTGCCAGCATCCCTGGGACGGAGGAGGCCTATGGCTACACCTTC.

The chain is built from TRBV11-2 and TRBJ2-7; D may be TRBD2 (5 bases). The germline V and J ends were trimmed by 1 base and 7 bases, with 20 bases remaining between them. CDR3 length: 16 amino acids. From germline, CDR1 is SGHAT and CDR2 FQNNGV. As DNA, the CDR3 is TGTGCCAGCAGCTTAGGAAATGTCGGCGGAGGAGGAGAGCAGTACTTC. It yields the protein CASSLGNVGGGGEQYF.

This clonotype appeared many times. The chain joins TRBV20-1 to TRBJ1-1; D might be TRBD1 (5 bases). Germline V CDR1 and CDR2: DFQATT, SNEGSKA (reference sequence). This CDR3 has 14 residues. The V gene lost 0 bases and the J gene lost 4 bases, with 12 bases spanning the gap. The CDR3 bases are TGCAGTGCTAGAGATCTCCCAGGGATCACTGAAGCTTTCTTT. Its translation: CSARDLPGITEAFF.

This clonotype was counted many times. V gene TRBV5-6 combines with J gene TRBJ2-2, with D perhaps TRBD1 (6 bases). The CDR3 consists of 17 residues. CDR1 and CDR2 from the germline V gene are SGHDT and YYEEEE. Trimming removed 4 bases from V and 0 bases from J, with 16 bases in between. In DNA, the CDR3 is TGTGCCAGCAGCCCCACTACGGGACACCCGAACACCGGGGAGCTGTTTTTT. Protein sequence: CASSPTTGHPNTGELFF.

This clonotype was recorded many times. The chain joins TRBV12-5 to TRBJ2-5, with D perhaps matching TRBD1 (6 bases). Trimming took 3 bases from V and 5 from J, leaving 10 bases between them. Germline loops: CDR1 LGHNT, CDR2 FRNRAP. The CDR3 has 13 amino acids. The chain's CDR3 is CASGLRGYETQYF. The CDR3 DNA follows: TGTGCTAGTGGTTTAAGGGGGTACGAGACCCAGTACTTC.